The 8 T cell receptor beta chains listed next were all sequenced from one sample in a study of blood T cell repertoires in COVID-19. Repertoires were generated with immunoSEQ multiplex PCR, while TCRdb's copy carries only in-frame clones and drops some. Seen here are under 250,000 clones, under 85% observed once, and the top ten hold under 2%. The specimen sequenced was PBMCs or T cells enriched from blood (not recorded which). Receptors originate from a man in his fifties or sixties who had recovered from COVID-19.

In its sample, this clone was seen a few times. This chain joins TRBV12-3 or TRBV12-4 and TRBJ1-3; D uncertain. V gave up 4 bases and J gave up 2 bases, with 3 bases separating them. The CDR3 loop spans 12 amino acids. Written as DNA, the CDR3 is TGTGCCAGCAGTTCAGCTGGAAACACCATATATTTT. It yields the protein CASSSAGNTIYF.

The V and J genes are TRBV19 and TRBJ2-5; no firm D call. Germline V gene data show CDR1 as LNHDA and CDR2 as SQIVND (reference sequence). Trimming shortened V by 3 bases and J by 1 base, and 12 bases separated the two germline ends. The CDR3 runs to 15 residues. CDR3 sequence reads: CASSIWSGIQETQYF. The CDR3 nucleotides read TGTGCCAGTAGTATTTGGTCAGGAATCCAAGAGACCCAGTACTTC.

The chain employs TRBV5-8 and TRBJ1-4; D gene uncertain. CDR3 length equals 15 residues. Looked up from germline, CDR1 is SGHTS and CDR2 is YDEGEE. The V end was cut by 0 bases, the J end by 6 bases, with 12 bases between. CDR3 amino acids: CASSLVGKADEKLFF. The CDR3 nucleotides are TGTGCCAGCAGCTTGGTTGGAAAAGCGGATGAAAAACTGTTTTTT.

This sequence joins TRBV30 and TRBJ1-1; 8 bases match TRBD1. CDR1 is GTSNPN and CDR2 is SVGIG in the germline V gene (reference sequence). This CDR3 is built from 15 residues. V was pared by 4 bases and J by 2 bases, with 9 bases of the junction left unmatched. The chain's CDR3 is CAWNAPGQGNTEAFF. The CDR3 bases are TGTGCCTGGAATGCCCCTGGACAGGGAAACACTGAAGCTTTCTTT.

This rearrangement joins TRBV11-2 to TRBJ2-1, with 10 bases fitting TRBD2. The CDR3 runs to 16 residues. CDR1 is SGHAT and CDR2 is FQNNGV in the germline V gene. The J segment lost 7 bases and the V segment lost 1 base, leaving 7 bases of the junction unmatched. The CDR3 loop is CASSLGLAGVRNEQFF. Here the CDR3 DNA reads TGTGCCAGCAGCTTAGGCCTAGCGGGGGTCAGGAATGAGCAGTTCTTC.

This clone was seen a single time. The genes are TRBV30 and TRBJ1-5; 8 bases map to TRBD1. Germline values: CDR1 GTSNPN, CDR2 SVGIG (reference sequence). The CDR3 covers 15 residues. With V trimmed by 1 base and J by 3 bases, 5 bases remained unmatched. For the CDR3, the DNA is TGTGCCTGGAGTGGGCCAGGGGGCTTCAATCAGCCCCAGCATTTT. This sequence encodes CAWSGPGGFNQPQHF.

In regard to this clone: The same CDR3 is also encoded by other DNA sequences in this sample. In nucleotides, the CDR3 is TGTGCCAGTAGACAAACAGGGGCGCCAAACTATGGCTACACCTTC. Protein: CASRQTGAPNYGYTF. The V and J genes are TRBV19 and TRBJ1-2, with 7 bases lining up with TRBD1. This CDR3 contains 15 residues. Germline CDR1 and CDR2: LNHDA and SQIVND (reference sequence). V lost 6 bases to trimming and J lost 2 bases; unmatched junction nucleotides: 9. Using reference TRBV19 and TRBJ1-2 for the parts outside the CDR3, the full variable domain is DGGITQSPKYLFRKEGQNVTLSCEQNLNHDAMYWYRQDPGQGLRLIYYSQIVNDFQKGDIAEGYSVSREKKESFPLTVTSAQKNPTAFYLCASRQTGAPNYGYTFGSGTRLTVV.

The chain uses TRBV9 and TRBJ1-5; 7 bases are a match to TRBD1. V was clipped by 3 bases and J by 4 bases; unmatched bases: 4. The CDR3 covers 14 residues. Germline CDR1 reads SGDLS; CDR2 reads YYNGEE. The CDR3 region is CASSGQGTNQPQHF. The DNA for the CDR3 is TGTGCCAGCAGCGGACAGGGAACAAATCAGCCCCAGCATTTT.